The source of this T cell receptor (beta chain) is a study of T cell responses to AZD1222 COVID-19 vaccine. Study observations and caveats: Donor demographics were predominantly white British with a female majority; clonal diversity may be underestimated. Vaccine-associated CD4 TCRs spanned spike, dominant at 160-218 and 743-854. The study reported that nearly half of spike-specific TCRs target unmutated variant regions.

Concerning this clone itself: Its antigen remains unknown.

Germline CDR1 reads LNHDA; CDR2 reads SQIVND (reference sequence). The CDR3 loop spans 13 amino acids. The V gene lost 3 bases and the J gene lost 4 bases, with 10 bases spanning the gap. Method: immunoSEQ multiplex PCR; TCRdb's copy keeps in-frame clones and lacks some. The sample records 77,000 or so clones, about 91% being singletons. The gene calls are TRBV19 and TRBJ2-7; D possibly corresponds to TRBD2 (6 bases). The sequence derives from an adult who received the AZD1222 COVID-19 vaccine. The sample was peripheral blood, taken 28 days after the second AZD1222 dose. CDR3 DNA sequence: TGTGCCAGTAGTATGGGGGGAGGATACGAGCAGTACTTC. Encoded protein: CASSMGGGYEQYF.